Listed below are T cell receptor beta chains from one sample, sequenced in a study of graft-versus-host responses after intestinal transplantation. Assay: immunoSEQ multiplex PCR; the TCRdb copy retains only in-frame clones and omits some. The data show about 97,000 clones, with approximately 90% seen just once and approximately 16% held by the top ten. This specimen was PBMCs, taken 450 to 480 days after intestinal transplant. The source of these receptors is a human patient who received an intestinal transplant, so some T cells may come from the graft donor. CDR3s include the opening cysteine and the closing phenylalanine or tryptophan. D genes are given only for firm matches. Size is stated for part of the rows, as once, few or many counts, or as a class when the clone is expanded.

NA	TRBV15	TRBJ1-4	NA	CATSRDFLSADPNEKLFF	TGTGCCACCAGCAGAGATTTCTTGTCCGCAGACCCTAATGAAAAACTGTTTTTT
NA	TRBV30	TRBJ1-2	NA	CAWMGGDYGYTF	TGTGCCTGGATGGGGGGCGACTATGGCTACACCTTC
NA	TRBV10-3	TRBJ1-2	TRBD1	CAISVQGGANYGYTF	TGTGCCATCAGTGTACAGGGGGGAGCTAACTATGGCTACACCTTC
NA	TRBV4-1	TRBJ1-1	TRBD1	CASSQGDRGMTEAFF	TGCGCCAGCAGCCAAGGGGACAGGGGGATGACTGAAGCTTTCTTT
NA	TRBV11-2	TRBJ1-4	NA	CASSLGEEKLFF	TGTGCCAGCAGCTTAGGGGAGGAAAAACTGTTTTTT
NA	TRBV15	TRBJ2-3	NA	CATSSLPRGSSDTQYF	TGTGCCACCAGCAGCCTCCCCAGGGGTTCATCAGATACGCAGTATTTT
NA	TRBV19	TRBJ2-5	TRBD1	CASSPGTEETQYF	TGTGCCAGTAGCCCTGGGACAGAAGAGACCCAGTACTTC
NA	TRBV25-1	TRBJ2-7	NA	CASIGRGHEQYF	TGTGCCAGCATAGGAAGGGGCCACGAGCAGTACTTC
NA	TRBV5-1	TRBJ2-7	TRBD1	CASSSGTGGSYEQYF	TGCGCCAGCAGCTCCGGGACAGGGGGCTCCTACGAGCAGTACTTC
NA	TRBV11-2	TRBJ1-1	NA	CASSLESRLNTEAFF	TGTGCCAGCAGCTTAGAATCGCGGCTGAACACTGAAGCTTTCTTT
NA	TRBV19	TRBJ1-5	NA	CASSPRDTAADQPQHF	TGTGCCAGTAGTCCCCGGGACACAGCGGCAGATCAGCCCCAGCATTTT
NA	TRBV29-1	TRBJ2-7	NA	CSVEDPLRVEQYF	TGCAGCGTTGAAGACCCCCTCAGGGTCGAGCAGTACTTC
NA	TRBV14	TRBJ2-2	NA	CASSQYRTNGELFF	TGTGCCAGCAGCCAATACAGGACTAACGGGGAGCTGTTTTTT
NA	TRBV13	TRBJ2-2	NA	CASSLGLGGGELFF	TGTGCCAGCAGCCTAGGGCTAGGCGGCGGGGAGCTGTTTTTT
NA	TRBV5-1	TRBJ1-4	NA	CASSLGAFEKLFF	TGCGCCAGCAGCTTGGGGGCTTTCGAAAAACTGTTTTTT
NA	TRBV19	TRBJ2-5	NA	CASSIQVQETQYF	TGTGCCAGTAGTATCCAGGTCCAAGAGACCCAGTACTTC
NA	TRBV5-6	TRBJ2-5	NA	CASSLWVSQETQYF	TGTGCCAGCAGCTTGTGGGTGTCCCAAGAGACCCAGTACTTC
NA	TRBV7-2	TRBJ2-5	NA	CASSRQNQETQYF	TGTGCCAGCAGCCGACAGAACCAAGAGACCCAGTACTTC
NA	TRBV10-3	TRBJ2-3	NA	CAISGPLGSSSTDTQYF	TGTGCCATCAGCGGTCCCCTGGGATCCTCTAGCACAGATACGCAGTATTTT
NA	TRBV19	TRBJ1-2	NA	CASRTVFYGYTF	TGTGCCAGTAGGACAGTGTTCTATGGCTACACCTTC
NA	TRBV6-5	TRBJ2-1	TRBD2	CASSYRLAGPYNEQFF	TGTGCCAGCAGTTACAGACTAGCAGGCCCCTACAATGAGCAGTTCTTC
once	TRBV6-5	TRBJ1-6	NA	CASRLGRFGPLHF	TGTGCCAGCAGACTAGGACGGTTTGGCCCCCTCCACTTT
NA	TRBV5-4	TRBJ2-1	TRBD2	CASSPPGLALPYNEQFF	TGTGCCAGCAGCCCCCCGGGACTAGCGCTACCCTACAATGAGCAGTTCTTC
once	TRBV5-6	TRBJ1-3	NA	CASSLSRGSGNTIYF	TGTGCCAGCAGCTTGTCTCGCGGATCTGGAAACACCATATATTTT
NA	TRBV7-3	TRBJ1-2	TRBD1	CASSLVGGASNYGYTF	TGTGCCAGCAGCTTAGTAGGGGGCGCGTCGAACTATGGCTACACCTTC
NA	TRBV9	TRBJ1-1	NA	CASSVVGSGLGTEAFF	TGTGCCAGCAGCGTAGTGGGTTCTGGTCTGGGCACTGAAGCTTTCTTT
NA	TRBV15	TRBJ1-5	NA	CATSRDAYSNQPQHF	TGTGCCACCAGCAGAGACGCATATAGCAATCAGCCCCAGCATTTT
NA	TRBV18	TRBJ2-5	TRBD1	CASSRDSKETQYF	TGTGCCAGCTCACGGGACAGTAAGGAGACCCAGTACTTC
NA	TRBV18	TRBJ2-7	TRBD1	CASSNGQGRGFYEQYF	TGTGCCAGCTCAAACGGACAGGGTAGGGGCTTCTACGAGCAGTACTTC
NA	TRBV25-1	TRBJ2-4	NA	CASSAPFGQVNIQYF	TGTGCCAGCAGTGCCCCCTTCGGCCAAGTAAACATTCAGTACTTC
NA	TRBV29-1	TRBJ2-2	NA	CSVRVGGELFF	TGCAGCGTCAGGGTCGGCGGGGAGCTGTTTTTT
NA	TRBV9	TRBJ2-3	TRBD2	CASSVGPPGGGTDTQYF	TGTGCCAGCAGCGTAGGACCCCCGGGCGGGGGGACAGATACGCAGTATTTT
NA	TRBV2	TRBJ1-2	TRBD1	CASRDRGHYGYTF	TGTGCCAGTCGGGACAGGGGGCACTATGGCTACACCTTC
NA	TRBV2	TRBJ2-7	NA	CASSEGGRVQTYEQYF	TGTGCCAGCAGTGAAGGAGGCAGGGTCCAAACCTACGAGCAGTACTTC
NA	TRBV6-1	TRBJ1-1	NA	CASSESGAGNTEAFF	TGTGCCAGCAGTGAATCAGGGGCGGGGAACACTGAAGCTTTCTTT
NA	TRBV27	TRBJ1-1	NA	CASSLGGATEAFF	TGTGCCAGCAGTCTTGGGGGGGCGACTGAAGCTTTCTTT
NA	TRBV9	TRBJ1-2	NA	CASSVGGASYGYTF	TGTGCCAGCAGCGTAGGGGGCGCGAGCTATGGCTACACCTTC